The next 27 T cell receptor beta chains were all read from a single sample in a study of Graves' ophthalmopathy and Graves' hyperthyroidism. Amplified TCR beta CDR3 regions were obtained using RNA transcripts as template. After a first-round RT-PCR with HTBI primers, a second-round multiplex PCR was run. In TCRdb, the multiplex PCR reads were re-called with MiXCR into one record per CDR3 protein. The sample records hundreds of thousands of distinct CDR3 sequences, 21% being singletons. The sequenced sample consisted of peripheral blood. The receptors stem from a woman aged 18-29 years with stable Graves' hyperthyroidism.

The chain joins TRBV12-5 to TRBJ1-2; D is uncertain. The CDR3 is 13 residues long. V was trimmed by 2 bases and J by 6 bases, leaving 10 bases between them. CDR1 is LGHNT, CDR2 FRNRAP, per germline. The CDR3 region is CASGLPTTNGYTF. The CDR3 DNA sequence: TGTGCTAGTGGTTTGCCCACCACAAATGGCTACACCTTC.

The table lists this clonotype with many counts. The chain carries TRBV10-3 and TRBJ2-7; the D is unclear. Deletions cut 9 bases from V and 1 base from J, with 7 bases between. Germline values: CDR1 ENHRY, CDR2 SYGVKD. The CDR3 has 11 amino acids. This CDR3 is CAIGNSYEQYF. CDR3 sequence (DNA): TGTGCCATTGGGAATTCCTACGAGCAGTACTTC.

The genes are TRBV12-3 or TRBV12-4 and TRBJ1-4, with 8 bases identical to TRBD1. CDR3 length: 18 residues. The V segment lost 6 bases and the J segment 8 bases; nucleotides outside the gene matches: 20. CDR3 amino acids: CASRRGTGATSGREKLFF. The CDR3 region has the DNA TGTGCCAGCAGACGCGGGACAGGAGCCACCTCCGGACGGGAAAAACTGTTTTTT.

This clonotype was detected many times. The chain combines TRBV9 with TRBJ2-2, with 10 bases matching TRBD2. Germline CDR1 and CDR2: SGDLS and YYNGEE. The CDR3 loop spans 16 amino acids. The V gene end was trimmed by 4 bases and the J gene end by 1 base; junction bases not matched to a gene: 4. The CDR3 DNA reads TGTGCCAGCAGCCTCCGGACTAGCGGGAACACCGGGGAGCTGTTTTTT. Its translation is CASSLRTSGNTGELFF.

This clonotype was recorded at least ten times. The DNA for the CDR3 is TGTGCCAGCAGCCAAATGAACACCGGGGAGCTGTTTTTT. Translating it yields CASSQMNTGELFF. V and J are TRBV3-1 and TRBJ2-2; no firm D call. The CDR3 runs to 13 residues. Germline V gene data show CDR1 as LGHDT and CDR2 as YNNKEL (reference sequence). Trimming left V 2 bases short and J 1 base short, with 2 bases between.

In its sample, this clonotype was seen many times. The V call is TRBV24-1, the J call TRBJ2-5, with unresolved D. CDR3 length: 13 amino acids. Germline lookup yields CDR1 KGHDR and CDR2 SFDVKD. V was pared by 4 bases and J by 2 bases, with 7 bases between. The CDR3 loop is CATSEVLQETQYF. In nucleotides, the CDR3 is TGTGCCACCAGTGAAGTCCTGCAAGAGACCCAGTACTTC.

There are many counts of this clonotype. The chain carries TRBV15 and TRBJ2-6; maybe TRBD2 (6 bases). CDR1 and CDR2 (germline): LNHNV, YYDKDF (reference sequence). The V gene lost 1 base and the J gene lost 3 bases, with 10 bases spanning the gap. The CDR3 has 16 residues. CDR3 DNA sequence: TGTGCCACCAGCAGAGGCGGGATGGATGGGGCCAACGTCCTGACTTTC. It yields the protein CATSRGGMDGANVLTF.

This clonotype has at least ten counts. The V and J genes are TRBV19 and TRBJ1-1; 7 bases map to TRBD1. CDR1 LNHDA and CDR2 SQIVND come from the germline V gene (reference sequence). V was clipped by 4 bases and J by 4 bases; unmatched bases: 9. This CDR3 region has 15 residues. The CDR3 nucleotides are TGTGCCAGTAGTACGCTCCGACAGGGTGGCACTGAAGCTTTCTTT. Its translation: CASSTLRQGGTEAFF.

A word on this clonotype: A read error is possible here, since a much larger clone lies one base away. The chain is built from TRBV10-3 and TRBJ2-5; 8 bases align to TRBD2. Germline loops: CDR1 ENHRY, CDR2 SYGVKD. This CDR3 region has 16 residues. The CDR3 DNA sequence: TGTGCCATCACTGAGTCGGAAGCGGGAGCGGAGGAGACCCAGTACTTC. Its protein product is CAITESEAGAEETQYF.

This chain uses TRBV6-2 or TRBV6-3 with TRBJ2-1; D gene unclear. This CDR3 region has 12 residues. V was cut by 5 bases and J by 6 bases, with 8 bases left in between. The germline V gene encodes CDR1 MNHEY and CDR2 SVGEGT. The CDR3 nucleotides are TGTGCCAGCAGTACCCTGGTCAATGAGCAGTTCTTC. Protein sequence: CASSTLVNEQFF.

The sample holds many counts of this clonotype. CDR3 nucleotide sequence: TGTGCCACCAGCAGTCATGAGGCAGACTACGAGCAGTACTTC. It translates to CATSSHEADYEQYF. V usage is TRBV15 and J usage is TRBJ2-7; no reliable D call. This CDR3 has 14 amino acids. V was clipped by 3 bases and J by 3 bases, with 12 bases between them. Germline CDR1 is LNHNV and CDR2 is YYDKDF (reference sequence). Full variable domain (rest looked up from reference TRBV15 and TRBJ2-7): DAMVIQNPRYQVTQFGKPVTLSCSQTLNHNVMYWYQQKSSQAPKLLFHYYDKDFNNEADTPDNFQSRRPNTSFCFLDIRSPGLGDTAMYLCATSSHEADYEQYFGPGTRLTVT.

This clonotype was recorded at least ten times. This chain connects TRBV12-3 or TRBV12-4 to TRBJ1-1; D gene uncertain. With 2 bases removed from V and 1 base from J, the gap between germline ends came to 5 bases. This CDR3 has 13 residues. In DNA, the CDR3 is TGTGCCAGCAGTTTAAGGTGGAACACTGAAGCTTTCTTT. Protein: CASSLRWNTEAFF.

Concerning this clonotype itself: Since a much larger clone is just one base distant, this may be a read error. This chain connects TRBV6-2 or TRBV6-3 to TRBJ2-4; D possibly corresponds to TRBD2 (6 bases). In germline, CDR1 is MNHEY, CDR2 SVGEGT. The CDR3 sequence is 16 residues long. In DNA form, the CDR3 reads TGTGCCAGCAGTTATTATGGGGGGAGAGCCATAAACATTCAGTACTTC. Its protein product is CASSYYGGRAINIQYF.

This clonotype was detected ten times or more. V usage is TRBV20-1 and J usage is TRBJ1-5, with D hard to call. The ends were cut back, 3 bases at V and 0 bases at J, with 12 bases in the middle. The CDR3 length is 15 residues. Germline V CDR1 and CDR2: DFQATT, SNEGSKA (reference sequence). CDR3 nucleotide sequence: TGCAGTGCTAGTCACGTATTGGTTAGCAATCAGCCCCAGCATTTT. Translating gives CSASHVLVSNQPQHF.

In its sample, this clonotype was seen many times. The gene calls are TRBV28 and TRBJ2-7; the D gene is possibly TRBD1 (7 bases). Between the trimmed V and J ends, which lost 8 bases and 4 bases, there was a span of 18 bases. The CDR3 contains 14 residues. Germline CDR1 and CDR2: MDHEN and SYDVKM. In DNA form, the CDR3 reads TGTGCCAGCGGCCCAGGGGGGTGGGAGTACGAGCAGTACTTC. As protein: CASGPGGWEYEQYF.

This clonotype was seen repeatedly, ten times or more. The gene calls are TRBV4-2 and TRBJ1-5; a weak D match, TRBD1 (6 bases). This CDR3 spans 15 amino acids. Germline CDR1 and CDR2: LGHNA and YNFKEQ. Trimming cost V 0 bases and J 5 bases, with 11 bases left between them. The CDR3 DNA sequence: TGTGCCAGCAGCCAAGAGTCAGGGGCTTATCAGCCCCAGCATTTT. Translating gives CASSQESGAYQPQHF.

In its sample, this clonotype was seen a few times. The chain has TRBV7-2 and TRBJ2-7; D remains ambiguous. The CDR3 extends over 13 amino acids. Germline V gene lookup returns CDR1 SGHTA and CDR2 FQGNSA. V was pared by 0 bases and J by 0 bases, with 3 bases between. The CDR3: CASSLAYSYEQYF. The CDR3, as DNA: TGTGCCAGCAGCTTAGCGTACTCCTACGAGCAGTACTTC. The whole variable domain, remainder taken from reference TRBV7-2 and TRBJ2-7, is GAGVSQSPSNKVTEKGKDVELRCDPISGHTALYWYRQSLGQGLEFLIYFQGNSAPDKSGLPSDRFSAERTGGSVSTLTIQRTQQEDSAVYLCASSLAYSYEQYFGPGTRLTVT.

This chain joins TRBV12-3 or TRBV12-4 and TRBJ1-1; weak D call: TRBD1 (5 bases). The CDR3 runs 13 residues. The V gene lost 5 bases and the J gene lost 1 base, with 8 bases spanning the gap. CDR3: CASSRQPNTEAFF. The CDR3 DNA sequence: TGTGCCAGCAGTAGACAGCCGAACACTGAAGCTTTCTTT.

The CDR3 loop is CATQSGDRGLGETQYF. The CDR3 nucleotides read TGTGCTACGCAGAGTGGGGACAGGGGGCTCGGGGAGACCCAGTACTTC. The rearrangement joins TRBV28 to TRBJ2-5; 12 nucleotides agree with TRBD1. Germline values: CDR1 MDHEN, CDR2 SYDVKM. The CDR3 extends over 16 amino acids.

This clonotype was picked up many times. V is TRBV4-1 and J is TRBJ1-1; D perhaps matches TRBD1 (5 bases). The CDR3 consists of 16 residues. In germline, CDR1 is MGHRA, CDR2 YSYEKL. V was shortened by 2 bases and J by 3 bases, with 16 bases between the two germline ends. The DNA for the CDR3 is TGCGCCAGCAGCCAACCTAACGCAGGGAGGGACACTGAAGCTTTCTTT. It encodes CASSQPNAGRDTEAFF.

This clonotype was seen ten or more times. J is TRBJ2-2 and V is TRBV12-3 or TRBV12-4; D is undetermined. Trimming took 7 bases from V and 8 from J, leaving 8 bases between them. The CDR3 totals 11 residues. The CDR3 loop reads CASTRFGELFF. CDR3 in DNA: TGTGCCAGCACCAGGTTTGGGGAGCTGTTTTTT.

This clonotype was observed at least ten times. V and J are TRBV6-4 and TRBJ1-5; 7 nucleotides line up with TRBD1. The CDR3 is 17 residues long. Germline lookup yields CDR1 MRHNA and CDR2 SNTAGT. V shed 5 bases and J 3 bases; nucleotides not matched to a gene: 13. As DNA, the CDR3 is TGTGCCAGCAGTCCACCCCCCACAGGGGTGGCCAATCAGCCCCAGCATTTT. Its protein is CASSPPPTGVANQPQHF.

This clonotype was observed at least ten times. The V and J genes are TRBV29-1 and TRBJ2-5, with 8 bases lining up with TRBD2. The CDR3 has 15 amino acids. J lost 2 bases, V lost 3 bases, and 8 bases had no gene match. Germline CDR1 and CDR2: SQVTM and ANQGSEA. CDR3: CSVEDAGGDQETQYF. The CDR3 bases are TGCAGCGTTGAGGATGCGGGGGGCGATCAAGAGACCCAGTACTTC.

The sample holds many counts of this clonotype. The chain links TRBV10-3 to TRBJ1-2; TRBD1 matches 9 bases. This CDR3 comprises 13 residues. Germline CDR1 and CDR2: ENHRY and SYGVKD. Germline trimming cut 7 bases from V and 7 bases from J; bases unmatched to any gene: 7. CDR3 bases: TGTGCCATCACCGGACAGGGGCGGACTGGCTACACCTTC. Amino acid sequence: CAITGQGRTGYTF.

As to this clonotype: A much larger clone differs by one base, so this may be a read error. The CDR3: CASSPSRRGNSALHF. As DNA, the CDR3 is TGTGCCAGCAGCCCCTCGAGAAGGGGCAATTCAGCCCTCCACTTT. The chain joins TRBV11-1 to TRBJ1-6, with D tentatively TRBD1 (5 bases). The CDR3 covers 15 residues. Germline V gives CDR1 SGHAT, CDR2 FQDESV (reference sequence).

This clonotype was counted ten times or more. This rearrangement joins TRBV12-3 or TRBV12-4 to TRBJ1-3, with D hard to call. Trimming pared 3 bases from V and 0 bases from J, leaving 18 bases between. The length of the CDR3 is 18 residues. DNA of the CDR3: TGTGCCAGCAGTTTTAATACTGTGGCTTCCAGCTCTGGAAACACCATATATTTT. Translated, it gives CASSFNTVASSSGNTIYF.

The genes are TRBV11-2 and TRBJ1-2; 7 nucleotides match TRBD1. Looked up from germline, CDR1 is SGHAT and CDR2 is FQNNGV. Trimming took 5 bases from V and 0 from J; bases not matched to a gene: 6. The CDR3 spans 15 residues. In nucleotides, the CDR3 is TGTGCCAGCAGCCCCTCGACAGGGTCTAACTATGGCTACACCTTC. Its protein product is CASSPSTGSNYGYTF.